The entry below describes one T cell receptor beta chain. J was trimmed by 0 bases and V by 7 bases; bases with no gene match: 9. CDR1 LNHDA and CDR2 SQIVND come from the germline V gene (reference sequence). There are 17 residues in the CDR3. The sample comes from a study of blood T cell repertoires in COVID-19. Source study methods: Nucleated cell counts were estimated from reference gene primer amplification. Profiled with immunoSEQ multiplex PCR; TCRdb holds only in-frame clones, not every one. Clone size and the V and J calls come from that table; the DNA yielded D and trimming. This table holds some 80,000 clones, roughly 90% found once.

The material sequenced was peripheral blood. The sequence was obtained from a man aged 50-60 years with COVID-19, enrolled during active disease. The chain combines TRBV19 with TRBJ2-4; 10 positions match TRBD1. CDR3 sequence reads: CASTTRTGGLAKNIQYF. The CDR3 DNA is TGTGCCAGTACCACTAGGACAGGGGGGTTAGCCAAAAACATTCAGTACTTC.